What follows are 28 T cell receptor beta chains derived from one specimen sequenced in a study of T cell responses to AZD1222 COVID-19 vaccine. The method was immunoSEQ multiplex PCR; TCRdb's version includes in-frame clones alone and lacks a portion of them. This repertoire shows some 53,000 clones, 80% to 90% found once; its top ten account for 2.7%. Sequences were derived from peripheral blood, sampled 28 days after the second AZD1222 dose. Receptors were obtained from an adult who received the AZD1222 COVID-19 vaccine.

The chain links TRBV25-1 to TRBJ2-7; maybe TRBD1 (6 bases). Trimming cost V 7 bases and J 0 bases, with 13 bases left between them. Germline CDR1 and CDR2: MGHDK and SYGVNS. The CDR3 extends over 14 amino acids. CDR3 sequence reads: CASTSDRSSYEQYF. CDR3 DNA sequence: TGTGCCAGCACCTCCGACAGGAGCTCCTACGAGCAGTACTTC.

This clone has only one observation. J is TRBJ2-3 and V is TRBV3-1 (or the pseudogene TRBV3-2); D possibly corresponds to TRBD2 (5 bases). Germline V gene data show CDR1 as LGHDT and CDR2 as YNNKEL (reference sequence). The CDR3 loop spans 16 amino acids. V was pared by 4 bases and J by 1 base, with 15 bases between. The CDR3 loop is CASSPSRASRTDTQYF. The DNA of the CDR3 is TGTGCCAGCAGCCCCTCGAGGGCTTCCCGCACAGATACGCAGTATTTT.

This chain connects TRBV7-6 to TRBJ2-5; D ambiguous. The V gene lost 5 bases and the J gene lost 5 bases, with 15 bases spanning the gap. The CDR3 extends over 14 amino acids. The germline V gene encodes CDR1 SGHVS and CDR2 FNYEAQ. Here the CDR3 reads CASSALLSKETQYF. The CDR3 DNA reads TGTGCCAGCAGCGCCTTGTTAAGCAAGGAGACCCAGTACTTC.

CDR3 coding DNA: TGTGCCAGCAGCTTGGTGCAGGGGGTTTTTGTATATGAGCAGTTCTTC. This translates into CASSLVQGVFVYEQFF. This chain links TRBV5-6 with TRBJ2-1; 7 bases map to TRBD1. V was pared by 0 bases and J by 8 bases, with 11 bases of the junction left unmatched. The CDR3 has 16 amino acids. CDR1 is SGHDT, CDR2 YYEEEE, per germline.

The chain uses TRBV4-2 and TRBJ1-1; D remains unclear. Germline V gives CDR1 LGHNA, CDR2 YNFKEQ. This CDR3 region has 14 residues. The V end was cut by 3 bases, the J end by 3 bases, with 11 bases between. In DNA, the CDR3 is TGTGCCAGCAGCCATTCGGACGGGGACACTGAAGCTTTCTTT. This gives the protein CASSHSDGDTEAFF.

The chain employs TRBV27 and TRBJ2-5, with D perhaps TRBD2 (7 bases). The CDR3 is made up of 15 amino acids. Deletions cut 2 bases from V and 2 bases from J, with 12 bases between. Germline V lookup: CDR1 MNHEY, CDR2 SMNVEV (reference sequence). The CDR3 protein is CASSLRGARQETQYF. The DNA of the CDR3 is TGTGCCAGCAGTTTACGGGGGGCGAGGCAAGAGACCCAGTACTTC.

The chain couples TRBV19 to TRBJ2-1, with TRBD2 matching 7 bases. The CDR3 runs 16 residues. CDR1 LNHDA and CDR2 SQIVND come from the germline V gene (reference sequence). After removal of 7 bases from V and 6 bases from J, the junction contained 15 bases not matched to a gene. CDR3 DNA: TGTGCCAGTACCGTTTCGGGGGGACCCTTATTCAATGAGCAGTTCTTC. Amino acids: CASTVSGGPLFNEQFF.

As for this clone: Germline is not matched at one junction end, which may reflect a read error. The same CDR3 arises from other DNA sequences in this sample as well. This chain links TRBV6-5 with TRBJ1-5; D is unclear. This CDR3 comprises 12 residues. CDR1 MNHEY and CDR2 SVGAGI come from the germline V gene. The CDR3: CASSYSDQPQHF. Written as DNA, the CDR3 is TGTGCCAGCAGCTACTCAGATCAGCCCCAGCATTTT.

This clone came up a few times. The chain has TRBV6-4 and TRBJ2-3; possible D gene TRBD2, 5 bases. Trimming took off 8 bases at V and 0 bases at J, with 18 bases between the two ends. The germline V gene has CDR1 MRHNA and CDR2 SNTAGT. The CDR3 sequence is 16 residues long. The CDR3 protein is CASRPLASASTDTQYF. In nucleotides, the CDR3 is TGTGCCAGCCGCCCCCTAGCATCAGCTAGCACAGATACGCAGTATTTT.

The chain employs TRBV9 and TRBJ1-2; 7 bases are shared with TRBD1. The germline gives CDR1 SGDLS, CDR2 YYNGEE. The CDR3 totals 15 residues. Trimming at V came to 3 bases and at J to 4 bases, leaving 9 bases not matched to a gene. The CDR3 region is CASSEGQFTVYGYTF. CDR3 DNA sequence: TGTGCCAGCAGCGAGGGACAGTTTACGGTCTATGGCTACACCTTC.

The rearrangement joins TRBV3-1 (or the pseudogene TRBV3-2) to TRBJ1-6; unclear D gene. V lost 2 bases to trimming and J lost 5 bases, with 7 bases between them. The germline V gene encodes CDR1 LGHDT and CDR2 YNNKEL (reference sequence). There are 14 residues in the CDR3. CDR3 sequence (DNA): TGTGCCAGCAGCCAAACATCAAATAATTCACCCCTCCACTTT. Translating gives CASSQTSNNSPLHF.

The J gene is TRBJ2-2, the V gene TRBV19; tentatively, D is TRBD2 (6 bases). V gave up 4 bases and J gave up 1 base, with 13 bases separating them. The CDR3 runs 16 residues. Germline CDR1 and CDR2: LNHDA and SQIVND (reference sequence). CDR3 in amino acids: CASSTRRGMNTGELFF. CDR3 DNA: TGTGCCAGTAGTACCCGCCGGGGGATGAACACCGGGGAGCTGTTTTTT.

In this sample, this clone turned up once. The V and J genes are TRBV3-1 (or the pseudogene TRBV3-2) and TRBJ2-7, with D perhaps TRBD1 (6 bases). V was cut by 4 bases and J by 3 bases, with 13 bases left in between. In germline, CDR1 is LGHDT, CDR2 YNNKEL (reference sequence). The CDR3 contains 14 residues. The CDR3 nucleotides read TGTGCCAGCAGCCCTACAGGGATGCGCTACGAGCAGTACTTC. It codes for CASSPTGMRYEQYF.

The CDR3: CASSLRGLDYGYTF. The CDR3 DNA is TGTGCCAGCAGTCTCCGGGGGCTCGACTATGGCTACACCTTC. This chain joins TRBV6-5 and TRBJ1-2, with D possibly TRBD1 on 6 matching bases. V lost 5 bases and J 3 bases, leaving 13 bases between the germline ends. The CDR3 is made up of 14 amino acids. Germline assignment: CDR1 MNHEY and CDR2 SVGAGI.

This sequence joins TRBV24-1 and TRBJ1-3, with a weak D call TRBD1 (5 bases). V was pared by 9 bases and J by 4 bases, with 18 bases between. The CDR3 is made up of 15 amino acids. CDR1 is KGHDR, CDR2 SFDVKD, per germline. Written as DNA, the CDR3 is TGTGCCACCCCAGAGTGGGGGGGAGCGGGAAACACCATATATTTT. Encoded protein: CATPEWGGAGNTIYF.

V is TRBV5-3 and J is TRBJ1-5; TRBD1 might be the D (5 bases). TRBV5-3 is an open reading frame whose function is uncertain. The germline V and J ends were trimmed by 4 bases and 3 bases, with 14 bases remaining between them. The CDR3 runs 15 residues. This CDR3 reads CARSESGTDNQPQHF. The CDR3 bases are TGTGCCAGAAGCGAATCCGGGACGGACAATCAGCCCCAGCATTTT.

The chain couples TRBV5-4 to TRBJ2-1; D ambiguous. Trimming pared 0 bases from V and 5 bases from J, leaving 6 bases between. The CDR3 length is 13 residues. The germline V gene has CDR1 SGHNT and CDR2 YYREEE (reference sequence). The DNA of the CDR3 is TGTGCCAGCAGCTTGGCGCGGAACAATGAGCAGTTCTTC. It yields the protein CASSLARNNEQFF.

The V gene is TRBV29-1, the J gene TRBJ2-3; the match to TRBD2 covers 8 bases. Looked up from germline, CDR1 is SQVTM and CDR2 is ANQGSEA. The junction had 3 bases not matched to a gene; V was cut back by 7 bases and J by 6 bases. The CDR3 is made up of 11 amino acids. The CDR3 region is CSARLADTQYF. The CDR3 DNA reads TGCAGCGCCCGACTAGCGGATACGCAGTATTTT.

Here the CDR3 reads CASSRPGGGNNQPQHF. DNA of the CDR3: TGTGCCAGCAGTCGACCCGGGGGAGGGAACAATCAGCCCCAGCATTTT. The chain couples TRBV28 to TRBJ1-5; D is perhaps TRBD1 (5 bases). Trimming took 5 bases from V and 3 from J, leaving 17 bases between them. CDR1 is MDHEN and CDR2 is SYDVKM in the germline V gene. This CDR3 spans 16 amino acids.

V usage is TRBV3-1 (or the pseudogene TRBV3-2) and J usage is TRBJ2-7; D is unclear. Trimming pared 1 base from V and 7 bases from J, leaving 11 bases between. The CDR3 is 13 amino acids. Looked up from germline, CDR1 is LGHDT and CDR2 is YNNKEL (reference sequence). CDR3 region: CASSQVSVGEQYF. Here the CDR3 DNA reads TGTGCCAGCAGCCAAGTGAGCGTGGGGGAGCAGTACTTC.

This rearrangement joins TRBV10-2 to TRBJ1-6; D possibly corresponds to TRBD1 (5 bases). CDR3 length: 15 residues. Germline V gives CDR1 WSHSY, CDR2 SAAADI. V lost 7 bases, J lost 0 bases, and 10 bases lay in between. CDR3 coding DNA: TGCGCCAGCAAAGCCCAGGGCTCCTATAATTCACCCCTCCACTTT. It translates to CASKAQGSYNSPLHF.

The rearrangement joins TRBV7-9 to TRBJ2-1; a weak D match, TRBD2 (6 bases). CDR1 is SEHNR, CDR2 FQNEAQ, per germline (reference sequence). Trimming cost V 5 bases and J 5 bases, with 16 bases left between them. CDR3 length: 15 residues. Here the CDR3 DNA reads TGTGCCAGCAGCCCCAAGGAGGGCCGAAACAATGAGCAGTTCTTC. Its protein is CASSPKEGRNNEQFF. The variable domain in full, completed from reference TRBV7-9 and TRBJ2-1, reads DTGVSQNPRHKITKRGQNVTFRCDPISEHNRLYWYRQTLGQGPEFLTYFQNEAQLEKSRLLSDRFSAERPKGSFSTLEIQRTEQGDSAMYLCASSPKEGRNNEQFFGPGTRLTVL.

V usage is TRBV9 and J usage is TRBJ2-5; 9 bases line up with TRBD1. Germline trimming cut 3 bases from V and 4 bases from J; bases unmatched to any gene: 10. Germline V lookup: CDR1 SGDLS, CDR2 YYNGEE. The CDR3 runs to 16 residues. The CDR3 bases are TGTGCCAGCAGCGCGGACAGGGGCAGGCCGGGAGAGACCCAGTACTTC. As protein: CASSADRGRPGETQYF.

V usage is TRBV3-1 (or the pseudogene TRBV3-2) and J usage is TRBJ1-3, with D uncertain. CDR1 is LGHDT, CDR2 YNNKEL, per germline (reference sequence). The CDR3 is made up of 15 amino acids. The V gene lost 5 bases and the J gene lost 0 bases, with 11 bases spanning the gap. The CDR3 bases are TGTGCCAGCAGCTACGACGGGAGCTCTGGAAACACCATATATTTT. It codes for CASSYDGSSGNTIYF.

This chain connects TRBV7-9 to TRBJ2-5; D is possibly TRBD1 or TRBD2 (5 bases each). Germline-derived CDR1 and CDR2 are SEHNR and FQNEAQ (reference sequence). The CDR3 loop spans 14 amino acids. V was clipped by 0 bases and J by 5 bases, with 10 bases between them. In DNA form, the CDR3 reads TGTGCCAGCAGCTTAGCGGGGGTGGAGGAGACCCAGTACTTC. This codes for CASSLAGVEETQYF.

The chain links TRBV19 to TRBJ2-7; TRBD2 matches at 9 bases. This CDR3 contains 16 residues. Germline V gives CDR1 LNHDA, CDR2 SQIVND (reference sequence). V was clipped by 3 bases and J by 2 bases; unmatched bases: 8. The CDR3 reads CASSISGAGGTYEQYF. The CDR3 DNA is TGTGCCAGTAGTATTTCCGGTGCGGGAGGGACCTACGAGCAGTACTTC.

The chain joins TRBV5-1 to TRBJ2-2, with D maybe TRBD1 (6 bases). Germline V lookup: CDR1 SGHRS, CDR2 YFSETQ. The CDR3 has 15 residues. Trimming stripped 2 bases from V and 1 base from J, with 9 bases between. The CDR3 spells CASSFLGGNTGELFF. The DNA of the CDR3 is TGCGCCAGCAGCTTCCTAGGGGGGAACACCGGGGAGCTGTTTTTT.

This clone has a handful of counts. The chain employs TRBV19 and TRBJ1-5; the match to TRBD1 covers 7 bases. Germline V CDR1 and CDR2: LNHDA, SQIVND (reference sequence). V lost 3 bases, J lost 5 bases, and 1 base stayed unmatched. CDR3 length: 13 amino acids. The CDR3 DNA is TGTGCCAGTAGTATTGGGACAGATCAGCCCCAGCATTTT. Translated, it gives CASSIGTDQPQHF.